Each of the 23 T cell receptor beta chains below was sequenced from the same sample in a study of blood T cells in healthy people across ages (dated by TCRdb to between 2015 and 2017). Library method: 5' RACE. The reads were generated on an Illumina HiSeq 2500. A second roughly 7 to 12 cycle PCR used a sample-barcoded 5' primer and a J-beta primer mix. TCRdb took the public reads, trimmed them with fastp at Q25, ran MiXCR for clone calling and kept in-frame beta chains. Duplicate CDR3 protein sequences are folded into a single record with the most common DNA and genes. This sample comprises fewer than 900,000 distinct CDR3 sequences, 43% of them detected only once. The top ten hold 20% to 25% of the sample. Sequencing input: blood. The receptors come from a woman aged 55-70 years in good health.

V gene TRBV5-5 combines with J gene TRBJ2-3, with 10 bases fitting TRBD2. The CDR3 consists of 16 residues. The J segment lost 5 bases and the V segment lost 4 bases, leaving 10 bases of the junction unmatched. CDR1 and CDR2 (germline): SGHKS, YYEKEE (reference sequence). The CDR3 protein is CASSAQAGGSLDTQYF. CDR3 DNA: TGTGCCAGCAGCGCTCAAGCGGGGGGGAGTTTAGATACGCAGTATTTT.

At least ten counts were recorded for this clonotype. The chain uses TRBV10-3 and TRBJ2-1; 14 bases agree with TRBD2. Germline V gene sequence: CDR1 ENHRY, CDR2 SYGVKD. The CDR3 is 17 residues long. J gave up 1 base and V 3 bases, and 2 bases lay outside the gene matches. The CDR3 reads CAISEGTSGRSYNEQFF. In DNA, the CDR3 is TGTGCCATCAGTGAAGGGACTAGCGGGAGATCCTACAATGAGCAGTTCTTC.

This clonotype was observed at least ten times. The chain recombines TRBV12-3 or TRBV12-4 with TRBJ2-7; weak D call: TRBD1 (6 bases). The CDR3 extends over 17 amino acids. With 5 bases removed from V and 7 bases from J, the gap between germline ends came to 27 bases. CDR3 residues: CASSPPRWELSQGEQYF. In nucleotides, the CDR3 is TGTGCCAGCAGTCCCCCCCGGTGGGAGCTTAGCCAGGGGGAGCAGTACTTC.

The genes are TRBV3-1 and TRBJ2-1, with a possible D match to TRBD1 (6 bases). V was pared by 3 bases and J by 0 bases, with 27 bases between. Germline V gene data show CDR1 as LGHDT and CDR2 as YNNKEL (reference sequence). The length of the CDR3 is 21 residues. CDR3 bases: TGTGCCAGCAGCCAGCTAGGACTGCACCCGAGGGGGACGAGCTCCTACAATGAGCAGTTCTTC. Its translation is CASSQLGLHPRGTSSYNEQFF.

This clonotype was seen only a few times. V gene TRBV12-3 or TRBV12-4 combines with J gene TRBJ1-2; TRBD1 matches at 10 bases. The V and J ends lost 6 bases and 6 bases, in that order; junction bases with no gene match: 7. This CDR3 has 14 residues. The CDR3, as DNA: TGTGCCAGCAGCTTCACCGGGACAGGGGATGGCTACACCTTC. Translation: CASSFTGTGDGYTF.

The chain has TRBV6-6 and TRBJ2-7; 8 positions agree with TRBD2. The end of the DNA is better explained by TRBJ2-5, so the J call may be wrong. Germline-derived CDR1 and CDR2 are MNHNY and SVGAGI (reference sequence). This CDR3 has 13 residues. As DNA, the CDR3 is TGTGCCAGCAGTGTTACTAGCGGAGAGACCCAGTACTTC. It translates to CASSVTSGETQYF.

This clonotype was observed at least ten times. The chain employs TRBV7-9 and TRBJ2-7; TRBD1 or TRBD2 may be the D gene (6 bases each). The CDR3 length is 15 residues. Deletions cut 1 base from V and 3 bases from J, with 13 bases between. Germline-derived CDR1 and CDR2 are SEHNR and FQNEAQ (reference sequence). CDR3 loop: CASSLGVQGGYEQYF. CDR3 coding DNA: TGTGCCAGCAGCTTAGGGGTACAGGGAGGCTACGAGCAGTACTTC. Drawing the rest from reference TRBV7-9 and TRBJ2-7, the complete variable domain is DTGVSQNPRHKITKRGQNVTFRCDPISEHNRLYWYRQTLGQGPEFLTYFQNEAQLEKSRLLSDRFSAERPKGSFSTLEIQRTEQGDSAMYLCASSLGVQGGYEQYFGPGTRLTVT.

This chain connects TRBV12-3 or TRBV12-4 to TRBJ2-5; D assignment may be TRBD1 or TRBD2 (5 bases each). V dropped 0 bases and J dropped 11 bases, with 16 bases sitting between them. CDR3 length: 14 amino acids. The CDR3 loop is CASSLAGVRNEQYF. CDR3 nucleotide sequence: TGTGCCAGCAGTTTAGCGGGGGTTCGGAATGAGCAGTACTTC.

Comment on this clonotype: One end of the junction does not line up with germline, which may come from a read error. The chain combines TRBV9 with TRBJ2-3; D not resolved. Germline-derived CDR1 and CDR2 are SGDLS and YYNGEE. This CDR3 contains 17 residues. In DNA, the CDR3 is TGTGCCAGCAGCGCATCCCGGACCTTGGCCGGCACAGATACACAGTATTTT. Residues: CASSASRTLAGTDTQYF.

This clonotype showed up just a few times. The gene calls are TRBV20-1 and TRBJ2-7; 11 bases agree with TRBD1. The CDR3 is 12 residues long. V lost 6 bases, J lost 7 bases, and 5 bases stayed unmatched. Germline V gene data show CDR1 as DFQATT and CDR2 as SNEGSKA (reference sequence). This CDR3 is CSAPDRGREQYF. The CDR3 nucleotides read TGCAGTGCCCCGGACAGGGGGCGAGAGCAGTACTTC.

V gene TRBV11-2 combines with J gene TRBJ2-1, with 8 bases identical to TRBD2. The CDR3 is 16 residues long. V gave up 0 bases and J gave up 4 bases; unmatched junction bases: 5. Germline V gene data show CDR1 as SGHAT and CDR2 as FQNNGV. The CDR3 here is CASSLDRAGGYNEQFF. CDR3 in DNA: TGTGCCAGCAGCTTAGATCGGGCGGGGGGTTACAATGAGCAGTTCTTC.

This clonotype turned up a few times. This chain uses TRBV24-1 with TRBJ1-1; 7 bases fit TRBD1. V shed 2 bases and J 7 bases; nucleotides not matched to a gene: 12. Germline assignment: CDR1 KGHDR and CDR2 SFDVKD. The CDR3 has 16 amino acids. CDR3 in DNA: TGTGCCACCAGTGATTCCGGGACAGACAGAACACGTGAAGCTTTCTTT. Protein sequence: CATSDSGTDRTREAFF.

This clonotype was recorded a few times. The V call is TRBV7-9, the J call TRBJ2-3, with 14 positions matching TRBD2. The germline gives CDR1 SEHNR, CDR2 FQNEAQ (reference sequence). The junction had 10 bases not matched to a gene; V was cut back by 0 bases and J by 5 bases. The CDR3 is 19 amino acids. The CDR3 here is CASSLAPGLAGASRDTQYF. The CDR3 bases are TGTGCCAGCAGCTTAGCACCGGGACTAGCGGGGGCCTCCCGAGATACGCAGTATTTT.

The gene calls are TRBV2 and TRBJ2-1, with D possibly being TRBD2 (6 bases). The CDR3 runs 13 residues. The germline V gene encodes CDR1 SNHLY and CDR2 FYNNEI. V was cut by 10 bases and J by 5 bases, with 15 bases left in between. CDR3 loop: CATRLGEDNEQFF. The CDR3, as DNA: TGTGCCACGCGACTAGGGGAAGACAATGAGCAGTTCTTC.

V gene TRBV20-1 combines with J gene TRBJ2-5; possibly TRBD2 for D (5 bases). The end of the DNA aligns better with TRBJ2-7, so the J call may be wrong. The CDR3 extends over 12 amino acids. In germline, CDR1 is DFQATT, CDR2 SNEGSKA (reference sequence). The CDR3 region has the DNA TGCAGTGCCGGGGTGGGGTCCCACGAGCAGTACTTC. Translation gives CSAGVGSHEQYF.

This clonotype was observed a few times. This chain uses TRBV7-2 with TRBJ2-5, with TRBD2 matching over 8 bases. The V segment lost 5 bases and the J segment 3 bases; nucleotides outside the gene matches: 5. CDR1 and CDR2 from the germline V gene are SGHTA and FQGNSA. This CDR3 comprises 14 residues. CDR3 sequence reads: CASSPSGSEETQYF. The CDR3 bases are TGTGCCAGCAGCCCCAGCGGGAGTGAAGAGACCCAGTACTTC.

V usage is TRBV4-3 and J usage is TRBJ2-7; TRBD2 matches at 11 bases. The germline gives CDR1 LGHNA, CDR2 YSLEER. Unmatched junction bases numbered 7, after V lost 0 bases and J lost 0 bases. The CDR3 spans 18 residues. This chain's CDR3 is CASSQDFLAGGGSYEQYF. In DNA, the CDR3 is TGCGCCAGCAGCCAAGATTTCCTAGCGGGAGGCGGCTCCTACGAGCAGTACTTC.

In regard to this clonotype: Mismatch with germline at one junction end may stem from a read error. The chain carries TRBV4-2 and TRBJ1-2; no clear D gene. The CDR3 sequence is 11 residues long. Germline V gene data show CDR1 as LGHNA and CDR2 as YNFKEQ. Written as DNA, the CDR3 is TGTGCCGGCAGCCAAGAGGGCAAGTACACCTTC. Protein: CAGSQEGKYTF.

The CDR3 loop reads CASSSRTSLQDTQYF. CDR3 bases: TGTGCCAGCAGCTCCCGGACTAGCCTTCAAGATACGCAGTATTTT. V and J are TRBV7-3 and TRBJ2-3; 8 bases agree with TRBD2. The germline CDR1 and CDR2 sequences are SGHTA and FQGTGA. This CDR3 has 15 residues. V trimming: 4 bases; J trimming: 5 bases; junction bases outside the gene matches: 8.

In this sample, this clonotype turned up many times. The CDR3 DNA is TGTGCCAGCAGTTACTCTGGCTACACAGATACGCAGTATTTT. Translating it yields CASSYSGYTDTQYF. The V call is TRBV6-2 or TRBV6-3, the J call TRBJ2-3; the D is unclear. This CDR3 is built from 14 residues. The germline V and J ends were trimmed by 0 bases and 2 bases, with 6 bases remaining between them. Germline loops: CDR1 MNHEY, CDR2 SVGEGT.

This clonotype was observed many times. The genes are TRBV4-3 and TRBJ1-2; 8 bases align to TRBD1. The CDR3 contains 15 residues. V gave up 3 bases and J gave up 4 bases; unmatched junction bases: 7. Germline CDR1 LGHNA, CDR2 YSLEER. CDR3 sequence (DNA): TGCGCCAGCAGCCAGGGACAGGCTAGGGGCTATGGCTACACCTTC. Translation gives CASSQGQARGYGYTF.

A word on this clonotype: A much larger clone lies a single base off, so this may be a read error. The chain carries TRBV7-3 and TRBJ2-4, with 10 bases aligning to TRBD1. The J call could be wrong; TRBJ2-7 is a better fit for the DNA end. Germline loops: CDR1 SGHTA, CDR2 FQGTGA. The CDR3 runs 15 residues. CDR3 DNA: TGTGCCAGCAGCTTAGGACAGGGGGAGTTCTACGAGCAGTACTTC. Protein: CASSLGQGEFYEQYF.

This clonotype was observed a few times. The chain couples TRBV7-6 to TRBJ1-1; D may be TRBD1 (6 bases). This CDR3 contains 16 residues. The V gene lost 0 bases and the J gene lost 2 bases, with 13 bases spanning the gap. Germline V CDR1 and CDR2: SGHVS, FNYEAQ. DNA for the CDR3: TGTGCCAGCAGCTTAGCGCAAGGGGGGCTTAACACTGAAGCTTTCTTT. The encoded protein is CASSLAQGGLNTEAFF.